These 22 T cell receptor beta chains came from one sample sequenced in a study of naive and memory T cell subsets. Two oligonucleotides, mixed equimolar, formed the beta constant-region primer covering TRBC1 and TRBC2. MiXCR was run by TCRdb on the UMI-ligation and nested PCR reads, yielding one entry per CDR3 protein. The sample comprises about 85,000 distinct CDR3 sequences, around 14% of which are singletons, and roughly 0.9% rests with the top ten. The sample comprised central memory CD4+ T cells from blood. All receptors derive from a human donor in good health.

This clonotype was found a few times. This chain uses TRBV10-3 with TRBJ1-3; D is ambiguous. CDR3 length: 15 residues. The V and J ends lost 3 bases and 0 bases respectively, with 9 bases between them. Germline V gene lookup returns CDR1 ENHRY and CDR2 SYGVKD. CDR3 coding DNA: TGTGCCATCAGTGATTCGACAAACTCTGGAAACACCATATATTTT. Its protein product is CAISDSTNSGNTIYF.

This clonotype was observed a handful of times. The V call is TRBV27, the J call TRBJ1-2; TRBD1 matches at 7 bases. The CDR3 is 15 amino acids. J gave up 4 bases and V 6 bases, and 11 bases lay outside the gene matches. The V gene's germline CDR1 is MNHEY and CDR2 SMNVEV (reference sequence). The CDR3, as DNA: TGTGCCAGCAGAAGAGAGAGGGGGCGCGGCTATGGCTACACCTTC. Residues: CASRRERGRGYGYTF.

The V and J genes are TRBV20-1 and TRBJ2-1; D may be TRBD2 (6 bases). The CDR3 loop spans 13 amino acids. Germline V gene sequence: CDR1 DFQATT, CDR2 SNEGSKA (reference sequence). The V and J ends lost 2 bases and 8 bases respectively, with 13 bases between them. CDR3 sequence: CSARSRRADEQFF. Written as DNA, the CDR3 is TGCAGTGCTAGATCGCGGAGGGCCGATGAGCAGTTCTTC.

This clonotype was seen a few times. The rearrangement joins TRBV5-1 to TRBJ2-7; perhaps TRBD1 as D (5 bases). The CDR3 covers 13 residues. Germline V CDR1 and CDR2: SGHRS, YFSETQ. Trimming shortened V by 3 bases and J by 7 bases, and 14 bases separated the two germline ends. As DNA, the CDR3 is TGCGCCAGCAGCTGGAATCAGGGATCGGAGCAGTACTTC. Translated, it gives CASSWNQGSEQYF.

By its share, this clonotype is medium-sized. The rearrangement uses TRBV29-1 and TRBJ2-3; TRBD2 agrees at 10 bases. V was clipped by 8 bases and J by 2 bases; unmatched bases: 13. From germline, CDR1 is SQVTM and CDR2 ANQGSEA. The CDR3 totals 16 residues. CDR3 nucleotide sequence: TGCAGCACCCGCTTGGCTAGCGGGAGTAACACAGATACGCAGTATTTT. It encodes CSTRLASGSNTDTQYF.

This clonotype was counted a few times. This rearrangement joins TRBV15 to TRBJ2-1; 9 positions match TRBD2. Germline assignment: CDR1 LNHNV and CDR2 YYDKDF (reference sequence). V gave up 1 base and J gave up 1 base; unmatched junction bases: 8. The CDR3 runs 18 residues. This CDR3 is CATSRAVAGGGSYNEQFF. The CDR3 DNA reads TGTGCCACCAGCAGAGCGGTGGCGGGAGGGGGGTCCTACAATGAGCAGTTCTTC.

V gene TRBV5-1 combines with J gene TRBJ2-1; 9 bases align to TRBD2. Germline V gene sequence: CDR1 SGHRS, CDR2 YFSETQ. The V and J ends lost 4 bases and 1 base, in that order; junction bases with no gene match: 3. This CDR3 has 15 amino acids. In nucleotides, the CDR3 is TGCGCCAGCAGCAGAGCGGGAGGATCCTACAATGAGCAGTTCTTC. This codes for CASSRAGGSYNEQFF.

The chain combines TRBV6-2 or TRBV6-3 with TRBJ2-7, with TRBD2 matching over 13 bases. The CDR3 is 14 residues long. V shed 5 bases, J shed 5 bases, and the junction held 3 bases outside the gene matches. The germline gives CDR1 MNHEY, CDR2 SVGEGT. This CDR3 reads CASSRLAGGDEQYF. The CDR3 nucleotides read TGTGCCAGCAGTCGACTAGCGGGAGGCGACGAGCAGTACTTC.

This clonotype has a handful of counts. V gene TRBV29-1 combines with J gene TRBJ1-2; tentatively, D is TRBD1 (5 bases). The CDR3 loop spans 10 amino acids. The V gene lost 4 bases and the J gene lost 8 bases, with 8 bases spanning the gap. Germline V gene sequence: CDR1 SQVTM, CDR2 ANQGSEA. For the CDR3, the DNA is TGCAGCGTTGGGGGGAAAGGCTACACCTTC. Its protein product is CSVGGKGYTF.

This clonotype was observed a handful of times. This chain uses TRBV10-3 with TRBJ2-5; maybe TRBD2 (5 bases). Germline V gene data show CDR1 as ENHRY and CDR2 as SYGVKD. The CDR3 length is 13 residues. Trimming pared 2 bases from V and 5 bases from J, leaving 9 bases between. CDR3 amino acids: CAISETRGETQYF. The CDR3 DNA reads TGTGCCATCAGTGAGACCAGAGGGGAGACCCAGTACTTC.

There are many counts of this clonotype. The CDR3 region is CASSGESTPRNEQFF. CDR3 bases: TGTGCCAGCAGTGGGGAGAGTACCCCGCGCAATGAGCAGTTCTTC. V and J are TRBV2 and TRBJ2-1, with D possibly TRBD2 on 5 matching bases. CDR3 length: 15 residues. Between the trimmed V and J ends, which lost 4 bases and 6 bases, there was a span of 16 bases. CDR1 SNHLY and CDR2 FYNNEI come from the germline V gene.

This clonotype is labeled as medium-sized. The CDR3 DNA follows: TGTGCCAGCAGCCAAGAGCCAGGGCAGCCCCAGCATTTT. Translated, it gives CASSQEPGQPQHF. The chain uses TRBV3-1 and TRBJ1-5; the D gene is possibly TRBD1 (5 bases). CDR1 is LGHDT and CDR2 is YNNKEL in the germline V gene (reference sequence). The V gene lost 0 bases and the J gene lost 7 bases, with 7 bases spanning the gap. The CDR3 extends over 13 amino acids.

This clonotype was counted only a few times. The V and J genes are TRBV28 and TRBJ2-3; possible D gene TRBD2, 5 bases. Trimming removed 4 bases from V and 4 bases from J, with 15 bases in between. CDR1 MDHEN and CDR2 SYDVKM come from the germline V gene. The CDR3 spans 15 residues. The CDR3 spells CASSSTSNDPDTQYF. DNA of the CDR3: TGTGCCAGCAGTTCCACTAGTAATGATCCAGATACGCAGTATTTT.

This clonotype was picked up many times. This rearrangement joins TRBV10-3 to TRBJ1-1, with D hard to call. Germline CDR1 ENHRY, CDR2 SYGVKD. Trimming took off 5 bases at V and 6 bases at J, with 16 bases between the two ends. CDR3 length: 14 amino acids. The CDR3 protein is CAISLDAEVAEAFF. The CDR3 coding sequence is TGTGCCATCAGTCTGGATGCGGAGGTGGCTGAAGCTTTCTTT.

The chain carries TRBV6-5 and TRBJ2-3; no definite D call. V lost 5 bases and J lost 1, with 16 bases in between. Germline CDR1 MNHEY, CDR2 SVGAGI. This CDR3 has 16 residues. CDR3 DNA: TGTGCCAGCAGTAAGAGACGGCCTTCTGGCACAGATACGCAGTATTTT. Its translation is CASSKRRPSGTDTQYF.

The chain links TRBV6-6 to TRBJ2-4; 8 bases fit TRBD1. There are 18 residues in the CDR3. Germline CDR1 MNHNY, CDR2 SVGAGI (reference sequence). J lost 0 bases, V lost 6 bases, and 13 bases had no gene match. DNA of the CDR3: TGTGCCAGCAGCCTAAAAAGGGACAGGAGTGAAGCCAAAAACATTCAGTACTTC. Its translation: CASSLKRDRSEAKNIQYF.

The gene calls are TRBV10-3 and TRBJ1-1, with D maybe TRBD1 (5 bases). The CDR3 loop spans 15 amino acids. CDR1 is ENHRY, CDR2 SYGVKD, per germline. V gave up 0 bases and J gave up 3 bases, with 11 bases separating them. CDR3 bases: TGTGCCATCAGTGAGTCAGGGGAAGGGGACACTGAAGCTTTCTTT. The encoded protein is CAISESGEGDTEAFF.

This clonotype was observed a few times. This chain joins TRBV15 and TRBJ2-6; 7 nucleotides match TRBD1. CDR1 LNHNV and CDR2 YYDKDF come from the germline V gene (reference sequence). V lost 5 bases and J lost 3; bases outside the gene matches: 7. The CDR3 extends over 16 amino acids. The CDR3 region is CATSQRGRGGANVLTF. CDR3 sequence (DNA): TGTGCCACCAGCCAGAGGGGGCGCGGTGGGGCCAACGTCCTGACTTTC.

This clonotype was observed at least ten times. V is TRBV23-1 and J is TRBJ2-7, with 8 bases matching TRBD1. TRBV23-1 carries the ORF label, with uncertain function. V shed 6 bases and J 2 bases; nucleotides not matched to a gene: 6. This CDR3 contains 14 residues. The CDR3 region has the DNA TGCGCCAGCAGCCTTGGACAGGGCGCCTACGAGCAGTACTTC. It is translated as CASSLGQGAYEQYF.

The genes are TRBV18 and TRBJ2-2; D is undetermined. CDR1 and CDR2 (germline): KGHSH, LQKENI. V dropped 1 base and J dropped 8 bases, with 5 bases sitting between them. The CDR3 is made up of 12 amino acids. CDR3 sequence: CASSPRSGELFF. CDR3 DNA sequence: TGTGCCAGCTCACCACGGTCGGGGGAGCTGTTTTTT.

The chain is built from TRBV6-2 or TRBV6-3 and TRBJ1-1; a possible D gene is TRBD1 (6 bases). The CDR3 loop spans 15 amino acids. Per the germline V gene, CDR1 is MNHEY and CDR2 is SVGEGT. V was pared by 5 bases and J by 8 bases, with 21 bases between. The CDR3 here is CASSRWTDSRQEAFF. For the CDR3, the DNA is TGTGCCAGCAGTCGATGGACAGACTCCCGACAGGAAGCTTTCTTT.

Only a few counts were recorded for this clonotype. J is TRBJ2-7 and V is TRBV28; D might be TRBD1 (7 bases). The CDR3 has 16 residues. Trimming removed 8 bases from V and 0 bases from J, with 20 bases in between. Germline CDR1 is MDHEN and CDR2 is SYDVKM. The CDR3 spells CASYSLEGAHSYEQYF. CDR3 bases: TGTGCCAGCTACTCATTGGAGGGGGCCCACTCCTACGAGCAGTACTTC.